Shown below are 30 T cell receptor beta chains from a single sample sequenced in a study of cytomegalovirus exposure and HLA in healthy donors. PCR primers comprised 60 Vbeta and 13 Jbeta primers. The table came from immunoSEQ multiplex PCR; TCRdb's copy has only in-frame clones and leaves some out. Among about 180,000 clones listed, over 70% were seen once. What was sequenced was PBMCs. Source of these receptors: a man aged 35-49 years in good health and CMV-seronegative.

This sequence joins TRBV2 and TRBJ2-1; a weak D match, TRBD2 (6 bases). The CDR3 extends over 12 amino acids. Trimming left V 7 bases short and J 4 bases short, with 8 bases between. The germline gives CDR1 SNHLY, CDR2 FYNNEI. CDR3 in amino acids: CASNGLYNEQFF. The CDR3 DNA sequence: TGTGCCAGCAATGGACTATACAATGAGCAGTTCTTC.

The chain employs TRBV5-1 and TRBJ2-5, with 7 bases aligning to TRBD1. The closer fit of TRBJ2-7 to the DNA end suggests the J call may be wrong. The CDR3 is 14 residues long. CDR1 and CDR2 (germline): SGHRS, YFSETQ. CDR3 nucleotides: TGCGCCAGCAGCCCTCCGGGACAGACCTACGAGCAGTACTTC. Its translation: CASSPPGQTYEQYF.

The chain joins TRBV6-5 to TRBJ2-1, with 9 bases that match TRBD2. The V and J ends lost 5 bases and 4 bases, in that order; junction bases with no gene match: 6. CDR1 and CDR2 from the germline V gene are MNHEY and SVGAGI. This CDR3 region has 15 residues. In DNA form, the CDR3 reads TGTGCCAGCAGTCTCATAGCGGGGGCATACAATGAGCAGTTCTTC. It translates to CASSLIAGAYNEQFF.

The J gene is TRBJ2-3, the V gene TRBV11-2; TRBD1 matches at 10 bases. Losses at the gene ends were 5 bases for V and 0 bases for J; bases not matched to a gene: 2. The CDR3 spans 15 residues. Germline V lookup: CDR1 SGHAT, CDR2 FQNNGV. Here the CDR3 reads CASSLGQGSTDTQYF. CDR3 in DNA: TGTGCCAGCAGCCTGGGACAGGGGAGCACAGATACGCAGTATTTT.

The chain uses TRBV15 and TRBJ1-5, with D unclear. The CDR3 is made up of 15 amino acids. Per the germline V gene, CDR1 is LNHNV and CDR2 is YYDKDF (reference sequence). Trimming stripped 1 base from V and 3 bases from J, with 10 bases between. CDR3 in DNA: TGTGCCACCAGCAGAGCCACCGACTACAATCAGCCCCAGCATTTT. As protein: CATSRATDYNQPQHF.

This CDR3 is CASSWGTSGNEQFF. CDR3 nucleotide sequence: TGTGCCAGCAGCTGGGGGACTAGCGGTAATGAGCAGTTCTTC. The rearrangement joins TRBV2 to TRBJ2-1; TRBD2 agrees at 11 bases. The CDR3 consists of 14 residues. Germline CDR1 and CDR2: SNHLY and FYNNEI. J gave up 7 bases and V 6 bases, and 5 bases lay outside the gene matches.

There are a few counts of this clone. The V call is TRBV29-1, the J call TRBJ2-7; 7 bases line up with TRBD1. The germline V gene has CDR1 SQVTM and CDR2 ANQGSEA. V gave up 6 bases and J gave up 6 bases; unmatched junction bases: 14. The CDR3 contains 14 residues. CDR3 loop: CSVGKQGSWAEQYF. For the CDR3, the DNA is TGCAGCGTCGGAAAACAGGGGTCTTGGGCCGAGCAGTACTTC.

This rearrangement joins TRBV29-1 to TRBJ2-7; 15 nucleotides agree with TRBD2. CDR1 and CDR2 from the germline V gene are SQVTM and ANQGSEA. The CDR3 is made up of 13 amino acids. After removal of 8 bases from V and 7 bases from J, the junction contained 6 bases not matched to a gene. CDR3 DNA: TGCAGCATGGGGACTAGCGGGAGGCAGGAGCAGTACTTC. It codes for CSMGTSGRQEQYF.

This clone was seen a single time. The V gene is TRBV7-2, the J gene TRBJ2-3, with D tentatively TRBD1 (6 bases). CDR3 length equals 17 residues. The V end was cut by 5 bases, the J end by 0 bases, with 18 bases between. In germline, CDR1 is SGHTA, CDR2 FQGNSA. CDR3 coding DNA: TGTGCCAGCAGCCCCAAAGTGGGACAATCTAGCACAGATACGCAGTATTTT. Translated: CASSPKVGQSSTDTQYF.

J is TRBJ1-3 and V is TRBV9, with D possibly matching TRBD1 (5 bases). V lost 4 bases, J lost 3 bases, and 11 bases lay in between. The CDR3 extends over 14 amino acids. Germline lookup yields CDR1 SGDLS and CDR2 YYNGEE. This chain's CDR3 is CASSPRGLGNTIYF. The CDR3 nucleotides read TGTGCCAGCAGCCCCCGGGGACTTGGAAACACCATATATTTT.

This clone was detected only once. The chain has TRBV5-4 and TRBJ2-2; weak D call: TRBD1 (6 bases). The CDR3 length is 15 residues. Trimming cost V 4 bases and J 4 bases, with 14 bases left between them. The germline CDR1 and CDR2 sequences are SGHNT and YYREEE (reference sequence). DNA of the CDR3: TGTGCCAGCAGCCCTGCTCCAGGGGCCACCGGGGAGCTGTTTTTT. Translation gives CASSPAPGATGELFF.

The chain uses TRBV5-4 and TRBJ2-4; perhaps TRBD2 as D (6 bases). The CDR3 is made up of 17 amino acids. The V and J ends lost 0 bases and 1 base respectively, with 14 bases between them. CDR1 is SGHNT, CDR2 YYREEE, per germline (reference sequence). DNA of the CDR3: TGTGCCAGCAGCTTGGGGAGGGGCTTTGGGGCCAAAAACATTCAGTACTTC. Translated, it gives CASSLGRGFGAKNIQYF.

This clone appeared a few times. CDR3 residues: CASSWGPTGDTEAFF. The CDR3 DNA reads TGCGCCAGCAGCTGGGGGCCTACAGGCGACACTGAAGCTTTCTTT. V gene TRBV5-1 combines with J gene TRBJ1-1; tentative D call: TRBD1 (6 bases). CDR3 size: 15 residues. The V gene lost 3 bases and the J gene lost 3 bases, with 15 bases spanning the gap. Germline CDR1 is SGHRS and CDR2 is YFSETQ.

For this clone: The DNA is omitted, as the CDR3 cannot be located on it reliably, and the CDR3 follows TCRdb's listing. This rearrangement joins TRBV4-1 to TRBJ2-5; TRBD1, as called in the table, went unchecked against the DNA. The germline V gene encodes CDR1 MGHRA and CDR2 YSYEKL. Both ends counted, the CDR3 spans 14 residues. CDR3 in amino acids: CASVGPGQQETQYF.

This clone was seen more than once but under ten times. The V call is TRBV5-8, the J call TRBJ2-1; TRBD1 matches 8 bases. This CDR3 contains 15 residues. CDR1 and CDR2 from the germline V gene are SGHTS and YDEGEE. J was trimmed by 2 bases and V by 0 bases; bases with no gene match: 1. The CDR3 sequence: CASSLDRGAYNEQFF. The CDR3 DNA follows: TGTGCCAGCAGCTTGGACAGGGGGGCCTACAATGAGCAGTTCTTC.

This clone was recorded a few times. The chain's CDR3 is CASSLRGQGHTEAFF. The DNA of the CDR3 is TGTGCCAGCAGCTTAAGGGGGCAGGGGCACACTGAAGCTTTCTTT. The chain joins TRBV7-8 to TRBJ1-1, with 7 nucleotides matching TRBD1. With 2 bases clipped from V and 3 bases from J, the junction kept 6 bases outside the gene matches. The CDR3 runs 15 residues. The V gene's germline CDR1 is SGHVS and CDR2 FQNEAQ.

The V call is TRBV30, the J call TRBJ1-4; no reliable D call. The V end lost 0 bases, the J end lost 4 bases, and 12 bases lay between the germline ends. Germline CDR1 is GTSNPN and CDR2 is SVGIG (reference sequence). The CDR3 sequence is 15 residues long. For the CDR3, the DNA is TGTGCCTGGAGTGTACTCGACGGAGGTAATGAAAAACTGTTTTTT. Translated: CAWSVLDGGNEKLFF.

The chain has TRBV9 and TRBJ2-3; 12 positions match TRBD2. There are 18 residues in the CDR3. Germline CDR1 and CDR2: SGDLS and YYNGEE. J gave up 3 bases and V 0 bases, and 8 bases lay outside the gene matches. CDR3 amino acids: CASSVASSGGARTDTQYF. CDR3 DNA sequence: TGTGCCAGCAGCGTAGCCTCTAGCGGGGGGGCTCGGACAGATACGCAGTATTTT.

The table lists this clone with a few counts. The V call is TRBV27, the J call TRBJ2-5, with 7 bases aligning to TRBD1. The closer fit of TRBJ2-7 to the DNA end suggests the J call may be wrong. The CDR3 length is 15 residues. CDR1 and CDR2 (germline): MNHEY, SMNVEV (reference sequence). CDR3 in DNA: TGTGCCAGCAGTTTATATTCTGGGGACAGCTACGAGCAGTACTTC. Translation: CASSLYSGDSYEQYF.

The table lists this clone with a count of one. J is TRBJ1-2 and V is TRBV10-3; D gene ambiguous. Per germline, CDR1 ENHRY and CDR2 SYGVKD. There are 14 residues in the CDR3. Trimming removed 3 bases from V and 6 bases from J, with 14 bases in between. As DNA, the CDR3 is TGTGCCATCAGTGAAAACGGGTTCTTGGATGGCTACACCTTC. This codes for CAISENGFLDGYTF.

This chain joins TRBV6-1 and TRBJ2-6; D unresolved. CDR3 length: 15 residues. Germline lookup yields CDR1 MNHNS and CDR2 SASEGT. The germline V and J ends were trimmed by 5 bases and 0 bases, with 8 bases remaining between them. CDR3: CASSPGDSGANVLTF. CDR3 nucleotides: TGTGCCAGCAGTCCAGGTGACTCTGGGGCCAACGTCCTGACTTTC.

The sample holds a few counts of this clone. The chain has TRBV19 and TRBJ1-2, with a possible D match to TRBD1 (5 bases). Trimming shortened V by 9 bases and J by 6 bases, and 26 bases separated the two germline ends. The CDR3 is 16 residues long. Germline loops: CDR1 LNHDA, CDR2 SQIVND (reference sequence). The CDR3 spells CASQRWTSENSNGYTF. The CDR3 DNA reads TGTGCCAGCCAAAGATGGACATCTGAGAATTCAAATGGCTACACCTTC.

This rearrangement joins TRBV30 to TRBJ1-3, with 7 nucleotides matching TRBD1. This CDR3 comprises 16 residues. CDR1 and CDR2 from the germline V gene are GTSNPN and SVGIG (reference sequence). After removal of 2 bases from V and 0 bases from J, the junction contained 7 bases not matched to a gene. This CDR3 reads CAWSKAGGVSGNTIYF. DNA for the CDR3: TGTGCCTGGAGTAAGGCAGGGGGAGTCTCTGGAAACACCATATATTTT.

The genes are TRBV6-6 and TRBJ2-5; a weak D match, TRBD2 (5 bases). This CDR3 region has 9 residues. The germline CDR1 and CDR2 sequences are MNHNY and SVGAGI (reference sequence). This CDR3 reads CELEETQYF. The CDR3 bases are TGTGAACTAGAGGAGACCCAGTACTTC.

The chain links TRBV6-1 to TRBJ1-2; weak D call: TRBD1 (5 bases). The V end lost 4 bases, the J end lost 7 bases, and 13 bases lay between the germline ends. Germline assignment: CDR1 MNHNS and CDR2 SASEGT. The CDR3 length is 13 residues. CDR3 residues: CASSGGTFFGYTF. CDR3 coding DNA: TGTGCCAGCAGTGGCGGGACGTTCTTTGGCTACACCTTC.

This clone appeared once. V gene TRBV15 combines with J gene TRBJ2-3, with 7 bases aligning to TRBD2. Germline CDR1 reads LNHNV; CDR2 reads YYDKDF (reference sequence). The CDR3 contains 18 residues. V shed 0 bases, J shed 1 base, and the junction held 10 bases outside the gene matches. This chain's CDR3 is CATSRDFALADRTDTQYF. CDR3 sequence (DNA): TGTGCCACCAGCAGAGATTTCGCGCTAGCGGATCGCACAGATACGCAGTATTTT.

This rearrangement joins TRBV20-1 to TRBJ2-7; D unresolved. The length of the CDR3 is 10 residues. Looked up from germline, CDR1 is DFQATT and CDR2 is SNEGSKA (reference sequence). CDR3 nucleotide sequence: TGCAGGGGCCCTCGAAGCGAGCAGTACTTC. Translation gives CRGPRSEQYF.

The chain is built from TRBV11-2 and TRBJ1-2; TRBD1 is a possible D gene (6 bases). This CDR3 comprises 14 residues. The germline V gene encodes CDR1 SGHAT and CDR2 FQNNGV. Deletions cut 1 base from V and 3 bases from J, with 9 bases between. For the CDR3, the DNA is TGTGCCAGCAGCTTAGGGCAGGGGTACTATGGCTACACCTTC. Translated, it gives CASSLGQGYYGYTF.

The chain is built from TRBV9 and TRBJ2-1; 11 bases agree with TRBD1. V gave up 0 bases and J gave up 9 bases; unmatched junction bases: 5. This CDR3 has 15 residues. Germline V lookup: CDR1 SGDLS, CDR2 YYNGEE. The CDR3 loop is CASSVAGQGVGEQFF. The DNA for the CDR3 is TGTGCCAGCAGCGTAGCGGGACAGGGGGTTGGTGAGCAGTTCTTC. Full variable domain (outside the CDR3, taken from reference TRBV9 and TRBJ2-1): DSGVTQTPKHLITATGQRVTLRCSPRSGDLSVYWYQQSLDQGLQFLIQYYNGEERAKGNILERFSAQQFPDLHSELNLSSLELGDSALYFCASSVAGQGVGEQFFGPGTRLTVL.

The chain employs TRBV11-3 and TRBJ2-1; tentatively, D is TRBD2 (6 bases). Germline-derived CDR1 and CDR2 are SGHNT and YENEEA. V lost 1 base and J lost 2, with 9 bases in between. There are 15 residues in the CDR3. The CDR3 nucleotides read TGTGCCAGCAGCTTAGGGGCGGGGACCTACAATGAGCAGTTCTTC. Translated: CASSLGAGTYNEQFF.